One and the same sample provided the 31 T cell receptor beta chains below, sequenced in a study of response to subunit inactivated influenza vaccine. TCRdb analysed the RT-PCR reads with MiXCR anew, one entry per CDR3 protein. The data contain 150,000 to 200,000 distinct CDR3 sequences, approximately 12% of them singletons. These data are also associated with another study on T cells expressing NK-cell markers. That paper notes: Researchers built TCR beta cDNA using 5'RACE template switching with UMIs.

The sample consisted of CD8+ T cells sorted from PBMCs, taken 11 to 12 days after vaccination. The receptors stem from a man in his forties or fifties who received an inactivated influenza vaccine.

This clonotype came up a few times. The rearrangement uses TRBV20-1 and TRBJ2-7; weak D call: TRBD1 (6 bases). This CDR3 is built from 11 residues. Germline V gene data show CDR1 as DFQATT and CDR2 as SNEGSKA (reference sequence). Deletions cut 5 bases from V and 5 bases from J, with 10 bases between. CDR3 protein: CSAYRAHEQYF. For the CDR3, the DNA is TGCAGTGCTTACAGGGCCCACGAGCAGTACTTC.

In this sample, this clonotype turned up many times. The CDR3 DNA follows: TGCGCCAGCAGCTCGTATAGCGGCACTGAGCAGTTCTTC. Its protein is CASSSYSGTEQFF. V usage is TRBV5-1 and J usage is TRBJ2-1, with D possibly TRBD2 on 6 matching bases. CDR1 and CDR2 (germline): SGHRS, YFSETQ. This CDR3 spans 13 amino acids. V was trimmed by 3 bases and J by 9 bases, leaving 13 bases between them.

This clonotype showed up just a few times. The rearrangement links TRBV7-6 to TRBJ1-1; D call uncertain. Germline assignment: CDR1 SGHVS and CDR2 FNYEAQ. V was pared by 2 bases and J by 3 bases, with 10 bases between. CDR3 length: 14 amino acids. The CDR3 sequence: CASSLSQSDTEAFF. As DNA, the CDR3 is TGTGCCAGCAGCTTATCACAGTCGGACACTGAAGCTTTCTTT.

This chain links TRBV20-1 with TRBJ2-6; TRBD1 matches at 9 bases. V lost 2 bases and J lost 1; bases outside the gene matches: 24. Germline V CDR1 and CDR2: DFQATT, SNEGSKA (reference sequence). This CDR3 is 23 amino acids long. CDR3 nucleotide sequence: TGCAGTGCTAGAAATACAGGGGGCGCAGATGGAACGTCCAAGGAGTCTGGGGCCAACGTCCTGACTTTC. Translation: CSARNTGGADGTSKESGANVLTF.

The chain has TRBV4-2 and TRBJ2-2; possibly TRBD1 for D (6 bases). V lost 4 bases, J lost 0 bases, and 12 bases lay in between. The germline gives CDR1 LGHNA, CDR2 YNFKEQ. The CDR3 consists of 16 residues. CDR3 in DNA: TGTGCCAGCAGCCCATATTACAGGGCGAACACCGGGGAGCTGTTTTTT. This encodes CASSPYYRANTGELFF.

The CDR3 reads CASSPGRLGTEAFF. The DNA for the CDR3 is TGTGCCAGCAGTCCAGGGCGATTAGGCACTGAAGCTTTCTTT. The chain is built from TRBV27 and TRBJ1-1; D may be TRBD1 (5 bases). CDR3 size: 14 residues. Germline V CDR1 and CDR2: MNHEY, SMNVEV (reference sequence). V gave up 5 bases and J gave up 4 bases, with 14 bases separating them.

This clonotype was detected only a few times. CDR3 DNA sequence: TGTGCCAGCAGTTTGAGGGGGGGCCAAGAGACCCAGTACTTC. Translated: CASSLRGGQETQYF. The chain uses TRBV12-3 or TRBV12-4 and TRBJ2-5, with a tentative D call TRBD2 (7 bases). This CDR3 contains 14 residues. Trimming cost V 3 bases and J 1 base, with 9 bases left between them.

This clonotype was seen at least ten times. The genes are TRBV4-3 and TRBJ2-5; 7 bases line up with TRBD1. The V segment lost 0 bases and the J segment 2 bases; nucleotides outside the gene matches: 3. The CDR3 contains 15 residues. Per germline, CDR1 LGHNA and CDR2 YSLEER. CDR3 protein: CASSQDRGQQETQYF. The CDR3 DNA reads as TGCGCCAGCAGCCAAGATCGGGGACAGCAAGAGACCCAGTACTTC.

V gene TRBV7-9 combines with J gene TRBJ2-5; 9 bases agree with TRBD1. The V segment lost 6 bases and the J segment 2 bases; nucleotides outside the gene matches: 7. This CDR3 contains 15 residues. Germline V gives CDR1 SEHNR, CDR2 FQNEAQ (reference sequence). CDR3 in DNA: TGTGCCAGCAGAAGCCCGGGACAGGGTCAAGAGACCCAGTACTTC. It codes for CASRSPGQGQETQYF.

The chain uses TRBV12-3 or TRBV12-4 and TRBJ1-2; 7 nucleotides agree with TRBD1. The V and J ends lost 5 bases and 8 bases, in that order; junction bases with no gene match: 5. This CDR3 comprises 12 residues. As DNA, the CDR3 is TGTGCCAGCAGTCCTACAGGGGTCGGCTACACCTTC. Translated: CASSPTGVGYTF.

The chain carries TRBV6-2 or TRBV6-3 and TRBJ2-2, with D unresolved. The CDR3 length is 16 residues. Germline CDR1 is MNHEY and CDR2 is SVGEGT. The germline V and J ends were trimmed by 5 bases and 1 base, with 14 bases remaining between them. The CDR3 loop reads CASSILGQENTGELFF. The CDR3 DNA follows: TGTGCCAGCAGTATCCTTGGGCAGGAGAACACCGGGGAGCTGTTTTTT.

The chain couples TRBV25-1 to TRBJ2-1, with TRBD2 matching 7 bases. The germline gives CDR1 MGHDK, CDR2 SYGVNS. Trimming at V came to 6 bases and at J to 2 bases, leaving 10 bases not matched to a gene. The CDR3 has 16 residues. CDR3 coding DNA: TGTGCCAGCAGCCCCATGGCGCGGGGGACCTACAATGAGCAGTTCTTC. Amino acid sequence: CASSPMARGTYNEQFF.

This clonotype was recorded at least ten times. The chain is built from TRBV6-2 or TRBV6-3 and TRBJ2-7; 8 nucleotides agree with TRBD2. This CDR3 spans 16 amino acids. In germline, CDR1 is MNHEY, CDR2 SVGEGT. Germline trimming cut 0 bases from V and 2 bases from J; bases unmatched to any gene: 6. CDR3 in DNA: TGTGCCAGCAGTTACTCGAGCCTAGCGGGCCCCTACGAGCAGTACTTC. Its translation is CASSYSSLAGPYEQYF.

In its sample, this clonotype was seen a few times. The chain employs TRBV7-9 and TRBJ2-1, with 11 bases identical to TRBD2. The CDR3 is 16 amino acids. V lost 1 base to trimming and J lost 12 bases; unmatched junction nucleotides: 11. Germline loops: CDR1 SEHNR, CDR2 FQNEAQ (reference sequence). CDR3 sequence: CASSLGGLAGGRGQFF. The DNA for the CDR3 is TGTGCCAGCAGCTTAGGTGGGCTAGCGGGAGGTCGAGGGCAGTTCTTC.

This clonotype was detected only a few times. The chain couples TRBV10-3 to TRBJ1-4; no clear D gene. CDR1 and CDR2 from the germline V gene are ENHRY and SYGVKD. The CDR3 consists of 14 residues. The V gene lost 3 bases and the J gene lost 4 bases, with 9 bases spanning the gap. CDR3 amino acids: CAISDQTFNEKLFF. In DNA, the CDR3 is TGTGCCATCAGTGACCAGACCTTTAATGAAAAACTGTTTTTT.

This rearrangement joins TRBV9 to TRBJ1-2; 10 bases match TRBD1. The CDR3 runs to 17 residues. V trimming: 4 bases; J trimming: 0 bases; junction bases outside the gene matches: 9. CDR1 is SGDLS and CDR2 is YYNGEE in the germline V gene. The CDR3 here is CASSSRTGGGSNYGYTF. The CDR3 DNA reads TGTGCCAGCAGCTCACGGACAGGGGGAGGTTCTAACTATGGCTACACCTTC.

The chain is built from TRBV7-8 and TRBJ2-3; D unresolved. Trimming left V 1 base short and J 0 bases short, with 8 bases between. Germline loops: CDR1 SGHVS, CDR2 FQNEAQ. The CDR3 is 15 residues long. Written as DNA, the CDR3 is TGTGCCAGCAGCTTAGTGGACCAGAGCACAGATACGCAGTATTTT. Protein: CASSLVDQSTDTQYF.

This clonotype was seen only a few times. This chain joins TRBV11-2 and TRBJ2-1, with no clear D. CDR3 length: 14 residues. Looked up from germline, CDR1 is SGHAT and CDR2 is FQNNGV. The V end was cut by 1 base, the J end by 3 bases, with 7 bases between. CDR3 nucleotide sequence: TGTGCCAGCAGCTTAGGGCAGAACTACAATGAGCAGTTCTTC. Translated, it gives CASSLGQNYNEQFF.

This chain links TRBV5-1 with TRBJ2-2, with 9 bases identical to TRBD1. CDR1 is SGHRS, CDR2 YFSETQ, per germline. Unmatched junction bases numbered 1, after V lost 3 bases and J lost 4 bases. The CDR3 length is 14 residues. The CDR3 protein is CASSSDRGTGELFF. The CDR3 nucleotides read TGCGCCAGCAGCTCGGACAGGGGCACCGGGGAGCTGTTTTTT.

The chain combines TRBV3-1 with TRBJ2-5, with 9 bases that match TRBD2. This CDR3 has 16 amino acids. Germline V gene lookup returns CDR1 LGHDT and CDR2 YNNKEL (reference sequence). J gave up 5 bases and V 0 bases, and 7 bases lay outside the gene matches. The chain's CDR3 is CASSQDTREGRETQYF. The CDR3, as DNA: TGTGCCAGCAGCCAAGATACGCGGGAGGGCCGGGAGACCCAGTACTTC.

This clonotype appeared a few times. The chain recombines TRBV6-2 or TRBV6-3 with TRBJ1-1, with TRBD1 identical over 7 bases. Germline V gives CDR1 MNHEY, CDR2 SVGEGT. V dropped 7 bases and J dropped 1; count of bases not matched to a gene: 9. CDR3 length equals 15 residues. Written as DNA, the CDR3 is TGTGCCAGCACCCACCCTTGGACAGGGAACACTGAAGCTTTCTTT. Its protein is CASTHPWTGNTEAFF.

V usage is TRBV5-1 and J usage is TRBJ2-1; no clear D. Trimming pared 2 bases from V and 8 bases from J, leaving 11 bases between. CDR3 length: 13 amino acids. Germline V lookup: CDR1 SGHRS, CDR2 YFSETQ. The CDR3 sequence: CASSFQRDYEQFF. The DNA for the CDR3 is TGCGCCAGCAGCTTCCAGCGTGATTATGAGCAGTTCTTC.

This clonotype was seen repeatedly, ten times or more. This chain uses TRBV4-1 with TRBJ2-2; 9 bases map to TRBD1. The CDR3 loop spans 15 amino acids. Losses at the gene ends were 2 bases for V and 4 bases for J; bases not matched to a gene: 2. The germline gives CDR1 MGHRA, CDR2 YSYEKL. CDR3 DNA sequence: TGCGCCAGCAGCCAATCGACAGGGGGCACCGGGGAGCTGTTTTTT. As protein: CASSQSTGGTGELFF.

This clonotype showed up many times. The rearrangement joins TRBV20-1 to TRBJ2-7; tentatively, D is TRBD1 (6 bases). V lost 0 bases, J lost 2 bases, and 17 bases lay in between. The length of the CDR3 is 16 residues. CDR1 and CDR2 from the germline V gene are DFQATT and SNEGSKA (reference sequence). The CDR3 DNA sequence: TGCAGTGCTAGAGACCTATTGCGACAGGCCACCTACGAGCAGTACTTC. This gives the protein CSARDLLRQATYEQYF.

The chain joins TRBV20-1 to TRBJ1-2, with 8 bases matching TRBD1. CDR1 DFQATT and CDR2 SNEGSKA come from the germline V gene (reference sequence). The CDR3 covers 14 residues. J lost 8 bases, V lost 0 bases, and 8 bases had no gene match. The CDR3, as DNA: TGCAGTGCTAGAGATCAGGGGGCTGTTGAAGGCTACACCTTC. Residues: CSARDQGAVEGYTF.

At least ten counts were recorded for this clonotype. The chain couples TRBV12-3 or TRBV12-4 to TRBJ2-7, with D tentatively TRBD2 (6 bases). V lost 4 bases, J lost 0 bases, and 7 bases lay in between. This CDR3 comprises 13 residues. The CDR3 is CASSSGSSYEQYF. The CDR3 DNA reads as TGTGCCAGCAGTTCCGGGAGCTCCTACGAGCAGTACTTC.

This chain uses TRBV7-6 with TRBJ2-6; no firm D call. The CDR3 totals 17 residues. Per the germline V gene, CDR1 is SGHVS and CDR2 is FNYEAQ. V was pared by 1 base and J by 0 bases, with 10 bases between. CDR3 loop: CASSLGAVNSGANVLTF. The CDR3 bases are TGTGCCAGCAGCTTAGGGGCCGTAAACTCTGGGGCCAACGTCCTGACTTTC.

The chain is built from TRBV6-2 or TRBV6-3 and TRBJ2-4; D could derive from TRBD1 or TRBD2 (5 bases each). The V and J ends lost 5 bases and 6 bases respectively, with 17 bases between them. This CDR3 is 15 amino acids long. Per the germline V gene, CDR1 is MNHEY and CDR2 is SVGEGT. This chain's CDR3 is CASSPRRDVRNIQYF. The CDR3 nucleotides are TGTGCCAGCAGTCCAAGACGGGACGTGAGAAACATTCAGTACTTC.

This clonotype was counted between two and nine times. The chain joins TRBV12-3 or TRBV12-4 to TRBJ2-3; 11 bases agree with TRBD2. J gave up 5 bases and V 3 bases, and 10 bases lay outside the gene matches. The CDR3 runs 17 residues. DNA of the CDR3: TGTGCCAGCAGTTTTTTTAATAGCGGGGGGGCCTTAGATACGCAGTATTTT. Translating it yields CASSFFNSGGALDTQYF.

This clonotype was seen only a few times. The CDR3 here is CASSEVTSGPYNEQFF. In DNA, the CDR3 is TGTGCCAGCAGTGAAGTGACTAGCGGGCCCTACAATGAGCAGTTCTTC. The gene calls are TRBV25-1 and TRBJ2-1; TRBD2 matches at 10 bases. CDR3 length: 16 residues. V gave up 2 bases and J gave up 2 bases; unmatched junction bases: 3. CDR1 and CDR2 from the germline V gene are MGHDK and SYGVNS.

This clonotype was found a few times. The chain joins TRBV13 to TRBJ2-1; possibly TRBD2 for D (6 bases). The V gene's germline CDR1 is PRHDT and CDR2 FYEKMQ (reference sequence). V lost 2 bases and J 8 bases, leaving 16 bases between the germline ends. This CDR3 region has 15 residues. The CDR3 nucleotides read TGTGCCAGCAGCTTAAGACTCGGGGGTAGGGATGAGCAGTTCTTC. Translating it yields CASSLRLGGRDEQFF.